This T cell receptor beta chain was profiled in a study of blood T cell repertoires in COVID-19. Looking at the study overall: T cells, B-cell-depleted T cells, or PBMCs provided the cDNA or gDNA that served as material.

In the original processing: How many nucleated cells were present was estimated from reference gene primer amplification. Some clones are missing from TCRdb's copy, which holds only in-frame ones; the method was immunoSEQ multiplex PCR. That table furnishes V, J and clone size, whereas the DNA furnished D and trimming. The sample gives about 100,000 clones, about 86% of which show up once; 5% is in the top ten. Germline assignment: CDR1 GTSNPN and CDR2 SVGIG (reference sequence). The CDR3 loop spans 13 amino acids. The V and J ends lost 0 bases and 4 bases respectively, with 7 bases between them. Sample: peripheral blood. V and J are TRBV30 and TRBJ1-5; D not resolved. This receptor was identified in a human donor in a cohort sampled during active COVID-19. The chain's CDR3 is CAWSVGLNQPQHF. CDR3 coding DNA: TGTGCCTGGAGTGTAGGACTTAATCAGCCCCAGCATTTT.